The following is a T cell receptor beta chain sequence with its context. This entry comes from a study of T cell responses to AZD1222 COVID-19 vaccine. TCRdb's table, derived via immunoSEQ multiplex PCR, lists solely in-frame clones and lacks some. Here the sample spans approximately 94,000 clones, 87% being singletons. Sequencing used peripheral blood, obtained on day 0 of MenACWY control vaccination. This clonotype originated in an adult in good health.

The CDR3 bases are TGTGCCAGCAGCCCGCAGCGGGAGACCATTCAGTACTTC. It is translated as CASSPQRETIQYF. The chain uses TRBV7-2 and TRBJ2-4; 8 bases match TRBD2. CDR1 is SGHTA and CDR2 is FQGNSA in the germline V gene. The V segment lost 5 bases and the J segment 9 bases; nucleotides outside the gene matches: 6. The CDR3 spans 13 residues.